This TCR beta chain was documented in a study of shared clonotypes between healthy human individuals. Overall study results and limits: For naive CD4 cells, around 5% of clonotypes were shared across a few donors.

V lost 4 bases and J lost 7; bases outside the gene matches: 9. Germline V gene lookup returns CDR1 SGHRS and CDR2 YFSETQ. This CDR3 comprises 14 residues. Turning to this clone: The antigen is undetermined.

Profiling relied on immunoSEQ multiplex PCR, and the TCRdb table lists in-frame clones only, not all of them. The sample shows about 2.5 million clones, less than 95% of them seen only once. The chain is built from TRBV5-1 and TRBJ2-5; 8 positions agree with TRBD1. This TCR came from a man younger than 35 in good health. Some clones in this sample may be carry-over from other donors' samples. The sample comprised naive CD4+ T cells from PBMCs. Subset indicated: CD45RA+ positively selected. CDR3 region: CASSAGTGGGTQYF. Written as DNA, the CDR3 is TGCGCCAGCAGCGCAGGGACAGGTGGGGGGACCCAGTACTTC.